This T cell receptor (beta chain) was sequenced for a study of identical twins (dated by TCRdb to about 2016). About the study as a whole: To test whether fetal clonotypes persist, this study deep-sequenced TCR alpha and beta repertoires from monozygotic twins, from unrelated adults of various ages, and from cord blood. To rule out contamination, replicate twin experiments were performed at different times with different library preparation protocols. General findings and caveats noted by the study authors: Fewer insertions were carried by abundant cord blood beta clonotypes; a weaker similar trend was observed in young adult naive repertoires, while no such trend was observed in memory repertoires. Because the same donors could not be followed over many years, the conclusions depended on cross-sectional statistical analysis. Zero-insertion analyses could be partly confounded by invariant T cells such as MAIT and iNKT, though diverse VJ usage argued against such confounding for most clonotypes. A weaker excess of twin sharing was found in beta out-of-frame sequences because the signal-to-noise ratio was lowered by fewer shared sequences. Compared with coincidental sharing between unrelated individuals, an excess of low generation-probability sequences was observed among out-of-frame TCR alpha sequences shared between twins. In monozygotic twins, recombination models systematically underestimated out-of-frame TCR alpha sharing, but the models matched the sharing seen between unrelated individuals.

The CDR3 contains 13 residues, cysteine and phenylalanine counted. The kept DNA is CDR3 alone, 39 bases in frame from the first base. CDR1 and CDR2 are drawn from the germline V gene: SGHVS, FNYEAQ. Trimming takes 5 bases from V and 7 bases from J, and the germline ends sit 12 bases apart. All donors were healthy Caucasians. The twin cohort comprised three pairs of female monozygotic twins, all aged roughly 18 to 30 years. CD4+ and CD8+ T cell populations were isolated with positive isolation kits from Invitrogen. The method behind the library was 5' RACE. Sequencing instrument: Illumina HiSeq 2000. Template switching added a universal primer binding site, and the final cDNA carried a unique molecular identifier that allowed TCR cDNA molecules to be counted accurately. Specific primers in the conserved constant-segment region were used to synthesize first-strand cDNA for TCR alpha and beta chains. To control for contamination, every cDNA library was double barcoded, receiving both a SMART-Mk sample barcode and Illumina barcodes. TruSeq adapter sequences and Illumina sample barcodes were added in two successive PCR steps. The TCR alpha and beta cDNA libraries were sequenced on the Illumina HiSeq platform using custom primers. Per the source publication's procedure: MiGEC processed the raw reads to extract unique molecular identifiers, while MiXCR was used to determine the CDR3 positions. Recombination models were inferred per individual with the repgenHMM and IGoR tools using an EM algorithm. The analysis of shared clonotypes was done with the tcR package in R, with sharing normalized by the product of cloneset sizes. To study raw recombination free of thymic and clonal selection effects, out-of-frame nonproductive sequences were analyzed. TCRdb's own reprocessing of the public reads used fastp at Q25 and MiXCR and kept productive beta chains. All rows with the same CDR3 protein become a single entry with the most common DNA and genes. These V and J calls are TCRdb output, not the study's own analysis. The sample table holds about 290,000 distinct CDR3 sequences, of which over 8.5% were seen once. Roughly 7% of the sample goes to the ten largest clones.

To note about this clonotype: The specificity of this receptor is unknown. Per-nucleotide qualities are absent, and no much larger clonotype sits a single base away.

These data also featured in a second study, about yellow fever vaccine responses in identical twins. The second study, in turn, reports: According to the authors, in identical twins the way T cells responded to vaccination appeared partly convergent and partly personalized. In the study, vaccine-responding T cell clones were precisely tracked in identical twins.

The chain employs TRBV7-6 and TRBJ2-1, with the D call perhaps TRBD1 or TRBD2, as 6 bases match in each case. The sample consisted of CD8+ T cells sorted from blood. The clonotype was recovered from a woman aged 18-29 years in good health. The sequenced DNA is TGTGCCAGCAGCCAGAGAGGGGGGAATGAGCAGTTCTTC. Translation gives CASSQRGGNEQFF.